Listed here are 19 T cell receptor beta chains from one sample, sequenced in a study of cytomegalovirus exposure and HLA in healthy donors. Primers for the PCR totalled 60 Vbeta and 13 Jbeta. TCRdb keeps only in-frame clones here, not all; method: immunoSEQ multiplex PCR. In the table there are 110,000 to 150,000 clones, about four fifths of which are singletons. The sample was PBMCs. These receptors originate from a woman between 18 and 29 years old in good health and CMV-seropositive.

The chain couples TRBV9 to TRBJ1-2; D gene unclear. The germline V gene has CDR1 SGDLS and CDR2 YYNGEE. Trimming shortened V by 2 bases and J by 4 bases, and 9 bases separated the two germline ends. The CDR3 contains 13 residues. The CDR3 here is CASSVLSGYGYTF. The CDR3 bases are TGTGCCAGCAGCGTGTTGTCAGGCTATGGCTACACCTTC.

The rearrangement joins TRBV5-5 to TRBJ1-3; maybe TRBD1 (6 bases). CDR1 is SGHKS and CDR2 is YYEKEE in the germline V gene (reference sequence). Trimming took off 4 bases at V and 0 bases at J, with 11 bases between the two ends. This CDR3 contains 15 residues. The CDR3 reads CASSRLQGSGNTIYF. CDR3 coding DNA: TGTGCCAGCAGCCGTCTACAGGGCTCTGGAAACACCATATATTTT.

This clone showed up just once. The chain recombines TRBV6-6 with TRBJ1-2, with 8 bases identical to TRBD1. This CDR3 contains 15 residues. With V trimmed by 7 bases and J by 4 bases, 11 bases remained unmatched. In germline, CDR1 is MNHNY, CDR2 SVGAGI (reference sequence). DNA for the CDR3: TGTGCCAGCATAAAGGACAGGGAGACCTTCTATGGCTACACCTTC. It specifies CASIKDRETFYGYTF.

The chain couples TRBV6-6 to TRBJ1-4; possible D gene TRBD1, 6 bases. This CDR3 contains 14 residues. The ends were cut back, 6 bases at V and 11 bases at J, with 19 bases in the middle. CDR1 MNHNY and CDR2 SVGAGI come from the germline V gene (reference sequence). This chain's CDR3 is CASSQDSGVGKLFF. The CDR3 coding sequence is TGTGCCAGCAGCCAGGACAGTGGGGTCGGGAAACTGTTTTTT.

This chain connects TRBV19 to TRBJ2-7; D is unresolved. The CDR3 runs to 14 residues. Germline values: CDR1 LNHDA, CDR2 SQIVND (reference sequence). The germline V and J ends were trimmed by 4 bases and 2 bases, with 12 bases remaining between them. CDR3 nucleotides: TGTGCCAGTAGTACGACGGCAGGAACCTACGAGCAGTACTTC. This encodes CASSTTAGTYEQYF. The whole variable domain, remainder taken from reference TRBV19 and TRBJ2-7, is DGGITQSPKYLFRKEGQNVTLSCEQNLNHDAMYWYRQDPGQGLRLIYYSQIVNDFQKGDIAEGYSVSREKKESFPLTVTSAQKNPTAFYLCASSTTAGTYEQYFGPGTRLTVT.

Concerning this clone itself: Compared with germline, one end of the junction differs, possibly owing to a read error. The V and J genes are TRBV2 and TRBJ2-7; TRBD1 is a possible D gene (5 bases). In germline, CDR1 is SNHLY, CDR2 FYNNEI. The CDR3 spans 16 residues. In DNA form, the CDR3 reads TGTGCCAGCAGTGGTCAAGTAAGACAGACTTCCTACGAGCAGTACTTT. Translated: CASSGQVRQTSYEQYF.

The V gene is TRBV6-5, the J gene TRBJ1-6; TRBD1 is a possible D gene (5 bases). CDR1 and CDR2 (germline): MNHEY, SVGAGI. This CDR3 comprises 15 residues. Between the trimmed V and J ends, which lost 7 bases and 4 bases, there was a span of 14 bases. The CDR3 region has the DNA TGTGCCAGCAATTCAGGGAATACATATAATTCACCCCTCCACTTT. Its translation is CASNSGNTYNSPLHF.

This clone was counted between two and nine times. The CDR3 loop reads CASSQGQLSNQPQHF. For the CDR3, the DNA is TGTGCCAGCAGCCAAGGACAGCTTAGCAATCAGCCCCAGCATTTT. The chain employs TRBV6-1 and TRBJ1-5, with D maybe TRBD1 (6 bases). The V and J ends lost 6 bases and 0 bases respectively, with 12 bases between them. This CDR3 has 15 residues. Germline-derived CDR1 and CDR2 are MNHNS and SASEGT.

V is TRBV6-5 and J is TRBJ2-7; 10 nucleotides agree with TRBD1. With 5 bases clipped from V and 4 bases from J, the junction kept 2 bases outside the gene matches. The CDR3 has 13 amino acids. CDR1 and CDR2 (germline): MNHEY, SVGAGI. The CDR3 DNA reads TGTGCCAGCAGTGACAGGGGGCTGTACGAGCAGTACTTC. As protein: CASSDRGLYEQYF.

In its sample, this clone was seen a few times. Written as DNA, the CDR3 is TGTGCCAGCAGTGTAGACAGGGTGGTAAGCTCTGGGGCCAACGTCCTGACTTTC. Amino acid sequence: CASSVDRVVSSGANVLTF. The chain has TRBV6-1 and TRBJ2-6; 7 bases fit TRBD1. The CDR3 loop spans 18 amino acids. J lost 0 bases, V lost 4 bases, and 9 bases had no gene match. Germline V gene data show CDR1 as MNHNS and CDR2 as SASEGT.

V usage is TRBV19 and J usage is TRBJ1-3; no firm D call. The germline gives CDR1 LNHDA, CDR2 SQIVND (reference sequence). CDR3 length equals 14 residues. Trimming pared 1 base from V and 4 bases from J, leaving 8 bases between. The CDR3 nucleotides read TGTGCCAGTAGTATAGGGCCCGTAGGAAACACCATATATTTT. Protein product: CASSIGPVGNTIYF. Using reference TRBV19 and TRBJ1-3 for the parts outside the CDR3, the full variable domain is DGGITQSPKYLFRKEGQNVTLSCEQNLNHDAMYWYRQDPGQGLRLIYYSQIVNDFQKGDIAEGYSVSREKKESFPLTVTSAQKNPTAFYLCASSIGPVGNTIYFGEGSWLTVV.

The chain recombines TRBV9 with TRBJ2-3; 9 nucleotides match TRBD2. The CDR3 has 21 amino acids. After removal of 3 bases from V and 2 bases from J, the junction contained 22 bases not matched to a gene. Per the germline V gene, CDR1 is SGDLS and CDR2 is YYNGEE. The CDR3 region is CASSAPRMAGGNRPTTDTQYF. The CDR3 DNA reads TGTGCCAGCAGCGCCCCCCGAATGGCGGGGGGGAATCGCCCTACCACAGATACGCAGTATTTT.

V usage is TRBV18 and J usage is TRBJ2-3; possible D gene TRBD1, 5 bases. This CDR3 is built from 16 residues. CDR1 and CDR2 from the germline V gene are KGHSH and LQKENI. V shed 5 bases and J shed 1 base, with 16 bases lying between them. The CDR3 loop is CASSYRLTTGTDTQYF. The DNA of the CDR3 is TGTGCCAGCTCATACAGGTTAACGACTGGCACAGATACGCAGTATTTT.

The J gene is TRBJ1-3, the V gene TRBV5-1, with D hard to call. This CDR3 is 15 amino acids long. V gave up 4 bases and J gave up 0 bases, with 11 bases separating them. Germline assignment: CDR1 SGHRS and CDR2 YFSETQ. CDR3 amino acids: CASSPTTFSGNTIYF. The CDR3 DNA sequence: TGCGCCAGCAGCCCCACGACATTCTCTGGAAACACCATATATTTT.

This chain links TRBV19 with TRBJ2-7; D gene ambiguous. CDR3 length equals 15 residues. V was trimmed by 1 base and J by 2 bases, leaving 12 bases between them. Germline-derived CDR1 and CDR2 are LNHDA and SQIVND (reference sequence). CDR3 in DNA: TGTGCCAGTAGTATAGGAACAGTTCCCACCTACGAGCAGTACTTC. This codes for CASSIGTVPTYEQYF.

The rearrangement joins TRBV19 to TRBJ1-5; D may be TRBD1 (6 bases). The CDR3 loop spans 12 amino acids. CDR1 and CDR2 (germline): LNHDA, SQIVND (reference sequence). The V gene lost 3 bases and the J gene lost 9 bases, with 9 bases spanning the gap. In DNA, the CDR3 is TGTGCCAGTAGTATGTTGACAGGGCCCCAGCATTTT. It yields the protein CASSMLTGPQHF.

The chain carries TRBV6-1 and TRBJ1-2; TRBD1 matches 10 bases. The CDR3 extends over 14 amino acids. Losses at the gene ends were 4 bases for V and 7 bases for J; bases not matched to a gene: 6. CDR1 and CDR2 from the germline V gene are MNHNS and SASEGT. CDR3 sequence reads: CASSAGQGVGGYTF. In DNA, the CDR3 is TGTGCCAGCAGTGCCGGACAGGGGGTAGGTGGCTACACCTTC.

The rearrangement joins TRBV18 to TRBJ1-1; 7 nucleotides line up with TRBD1. Germline V gives CDR1 KGHSH, CDR2 LQKENI. Trimming took 4 bases from V and 5 from J; bases not matched to a gene: 4. The CDR3 runs to 13 residues. The CDR3 sequence is CASSLPTGTEAFF. As DNA, the CDR3 is TGTGCCAGCTCACTACCGACAGGGACTGAAGCTTTCTTT.

This sequence joins TRBV5-4 and TRBJ1-4; D call uncertain. Trimming cost V 0 bases and J 0 bases, with 12 bases left between them. CDR3 length: 17 amino acids. CDR1 is SGHNT and CDR2 is YYREEE in the germline V gene (reference sequence). In DNA, the CDR3 is TGTGCCAGCAGCTTGGGTCCAGCGATTGCAACTAATGAAAAACTGTTTTTT. This sequence encodes CASSLGPAIATNEKLFF.